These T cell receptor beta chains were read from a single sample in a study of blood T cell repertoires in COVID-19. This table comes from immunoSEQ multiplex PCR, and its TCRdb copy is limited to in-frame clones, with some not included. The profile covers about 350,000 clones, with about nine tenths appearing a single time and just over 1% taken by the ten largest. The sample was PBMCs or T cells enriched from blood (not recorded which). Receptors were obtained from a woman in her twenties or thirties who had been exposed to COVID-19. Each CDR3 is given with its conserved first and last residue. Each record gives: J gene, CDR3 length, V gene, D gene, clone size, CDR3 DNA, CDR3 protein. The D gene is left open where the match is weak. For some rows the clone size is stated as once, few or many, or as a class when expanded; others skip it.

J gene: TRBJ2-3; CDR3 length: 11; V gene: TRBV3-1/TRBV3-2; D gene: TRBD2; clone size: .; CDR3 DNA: TGTGCCAGCAGCCACAGCGGGGTGCAGTATTTT; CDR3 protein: CASSHSGVQYF
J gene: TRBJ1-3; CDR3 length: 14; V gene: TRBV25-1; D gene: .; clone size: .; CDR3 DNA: TGTGCCAGCAGTTTACAGGGTACTGGAAACACCATATATTTT; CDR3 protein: CASSLQGTGNTIYF
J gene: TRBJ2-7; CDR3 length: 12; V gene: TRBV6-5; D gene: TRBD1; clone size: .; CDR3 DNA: TGTGCCAGACCCGGGACAGGCTACGAGCAGTACTTC; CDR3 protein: CARPGTGYEQYF
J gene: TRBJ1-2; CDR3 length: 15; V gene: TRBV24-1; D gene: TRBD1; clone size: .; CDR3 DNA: TGTGCCACCAGTGACGGACAGGGGAGGGGGTATGGCTACACCTTC; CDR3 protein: CATSDGQGRGYGYTF
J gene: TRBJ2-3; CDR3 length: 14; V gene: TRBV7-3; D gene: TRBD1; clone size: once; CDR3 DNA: TGTGCCAGCAGCTCGGGACAGCGCACAGATACGCAGTATTTT; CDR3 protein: CASSSGQRTDTQYF
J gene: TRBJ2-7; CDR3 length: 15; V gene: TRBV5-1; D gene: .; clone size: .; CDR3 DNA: TGCGCCAGCAGCCCGGAGGGGGCAAGCCCTAACGAGCAGTACTTC; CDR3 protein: CASSPEGASPNEQYF
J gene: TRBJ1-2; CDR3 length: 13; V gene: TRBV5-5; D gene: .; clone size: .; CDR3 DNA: TGTGCCAGCTATTCCGGGATCCACTATGGCTACACCTTC; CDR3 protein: CASYSGIHYGYTF
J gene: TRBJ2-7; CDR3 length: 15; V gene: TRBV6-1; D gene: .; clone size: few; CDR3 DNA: TGTGCCAGCAGTGAAGAGGAGGGATCCACCTACGAGCAGTACTTC; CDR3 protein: CASSEEEGSTYEQYF
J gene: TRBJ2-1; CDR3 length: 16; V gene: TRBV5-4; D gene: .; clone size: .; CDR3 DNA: TGTGCCAGCAGCCGCGTGGGGCAGGTGACCTACAATGAGCAGTTCTTC; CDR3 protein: CASSRVGQVTYNEQFF
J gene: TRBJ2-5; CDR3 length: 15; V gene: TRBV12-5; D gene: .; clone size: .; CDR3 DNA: TGTGCTAGTGGTTTGGACAGGGTCTACCAAGAGACCCAGTACTTC; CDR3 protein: CASGLDRVYQETQYF
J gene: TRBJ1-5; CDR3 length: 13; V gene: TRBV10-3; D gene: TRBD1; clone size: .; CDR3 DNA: TGTGCCATCGGACAGGCCAGCAATCAGCCCCAGCATTTT; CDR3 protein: CAIGQASNQPQHF
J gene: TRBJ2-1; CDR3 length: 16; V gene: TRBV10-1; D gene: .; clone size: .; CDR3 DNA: TGCGCCAGCAGTGATTCGGCCGGAGGGATCTACAATGAGCAGTTCTTC; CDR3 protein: CASSDSAGGIYNEQFF
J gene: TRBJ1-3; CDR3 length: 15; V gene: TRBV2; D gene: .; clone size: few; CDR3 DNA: TGTGCCAGCAGTGAAGGCGGGGGTACTGGAAACACCATATATTTT; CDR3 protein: CASSEGGGTGNTIYF
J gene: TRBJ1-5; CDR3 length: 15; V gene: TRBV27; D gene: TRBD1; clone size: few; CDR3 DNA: TGTGCCAGCAGTTTAGGGGGACAGTACAATCAGCCCCAGCATTTT; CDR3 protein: CASSLGGQYNQPQHF
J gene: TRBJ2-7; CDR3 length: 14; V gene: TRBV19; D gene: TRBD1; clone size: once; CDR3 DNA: TGTGCCAGTAGTATCGAGGACAGGGTTCACGAGCAGTACTTC; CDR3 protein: CASSIEDRVHEQYF
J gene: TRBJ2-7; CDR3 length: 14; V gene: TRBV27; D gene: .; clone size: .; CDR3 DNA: TGTGCCAGCAGTTTATTTCCAGGCCCGTGGGAGCAGTACTTC; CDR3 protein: CASSLFPGPWEQYF
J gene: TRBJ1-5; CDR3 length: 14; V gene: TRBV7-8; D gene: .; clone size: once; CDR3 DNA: TGTGCCAGCAGCTTAAGGGGAGGTAATCAGCCCCAGCATTTT; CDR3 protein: CASSLRGGNQPQHF
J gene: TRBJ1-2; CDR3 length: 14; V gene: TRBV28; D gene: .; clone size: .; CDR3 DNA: TGTGCCAGTGACCGGGACACCACAAACTATGGCTACACCTTC; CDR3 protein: CASDRDTTNYGYTF
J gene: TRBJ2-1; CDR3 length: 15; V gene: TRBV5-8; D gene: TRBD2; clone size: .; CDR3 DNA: TGTGCCAGCAGCCCGGGACTCTACGGGGGGAATGAGCAGTTCTTC; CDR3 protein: CASSPGLYGGNEQFF
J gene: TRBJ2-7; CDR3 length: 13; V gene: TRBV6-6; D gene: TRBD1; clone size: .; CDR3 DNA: TGTGCCAGCAGTTCCCGGGACAGGGACGAGCAGTACTTC; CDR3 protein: CASSSRDRDEQYF
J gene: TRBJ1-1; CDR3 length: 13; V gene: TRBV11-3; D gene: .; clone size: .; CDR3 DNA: TGTGCCAGCAGTCCACAGGGAAACACTGAAGCTTTCTTT; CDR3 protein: CASSPQGNTEAFF
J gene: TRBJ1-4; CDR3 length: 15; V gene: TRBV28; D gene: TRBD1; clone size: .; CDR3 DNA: TGTGCCAGCAGTTCGGGACAGGGGATTGGGCAAAAACTGTTTTTT; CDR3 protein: CASSSGQGIGQKLFF
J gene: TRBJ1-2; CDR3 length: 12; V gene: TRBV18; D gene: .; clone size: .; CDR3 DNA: TGTGCCAGCTCACCACCGGAGGAGGGCTACACCTTC; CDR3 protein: CASSPPEEGYTF
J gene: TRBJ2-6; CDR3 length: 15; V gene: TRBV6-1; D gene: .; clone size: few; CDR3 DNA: TGTGCCAGCAGTGAAGTAACTCCTGGGGCCAACGTCCTGACTTTC; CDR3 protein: CASSEVTPGANVLTF
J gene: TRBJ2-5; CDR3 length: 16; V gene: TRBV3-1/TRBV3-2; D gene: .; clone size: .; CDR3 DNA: TGTGCCAGCAGCCAAGCGTCGCAGGGTCCCCCAGAGACCCAGTACTTC; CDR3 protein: CASSQASQGPPETQYF
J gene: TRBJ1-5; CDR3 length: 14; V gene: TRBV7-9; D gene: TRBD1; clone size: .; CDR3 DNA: TGTGCCAGCAGCTATTCGACAGGGAATCAGCCCCAGCATTTT; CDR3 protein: CASSYSTGNQPQHF
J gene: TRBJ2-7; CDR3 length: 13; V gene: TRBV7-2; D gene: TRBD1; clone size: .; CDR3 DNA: TGTGCCAGCAGCTCACAGACCGGGACAGGGGTGGACTTC; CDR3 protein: CASSSQTGTGVDF
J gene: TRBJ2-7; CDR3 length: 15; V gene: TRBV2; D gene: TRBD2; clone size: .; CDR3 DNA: TGTGCCAGCAGTGGGACTAGCGGGATATACGACGAGCAGTACTTC; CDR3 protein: CASSGTSGIYDEQYF
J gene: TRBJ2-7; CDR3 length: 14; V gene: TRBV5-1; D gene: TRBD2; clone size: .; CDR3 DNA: TGCGCCAGCAGCTTGGGACTAGCGGAATACGAGCAGTACTTC; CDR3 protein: CASSLGLAEYEQYF
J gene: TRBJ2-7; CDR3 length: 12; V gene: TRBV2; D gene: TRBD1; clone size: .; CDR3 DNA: TGTGCCGGCGACAGGGACTCCTACGAGCAGTACTTC; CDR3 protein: CAGDRDSYEQYF
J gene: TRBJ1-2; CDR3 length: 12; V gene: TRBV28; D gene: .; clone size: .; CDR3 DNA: TGTGCCAGCAGTCCCGGGATCTATGGCTACACCTTC; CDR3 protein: CASSPGIYGYTF
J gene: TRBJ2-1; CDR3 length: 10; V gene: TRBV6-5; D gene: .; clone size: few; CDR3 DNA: TGTGCCAGCGGACAGCAGAGCCAGTTCTTC; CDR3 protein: CASGQQSQFF
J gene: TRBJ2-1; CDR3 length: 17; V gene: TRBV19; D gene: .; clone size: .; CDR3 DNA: TGTGCCAGTAGACCTAATCCCCGGGAGAGCTCCTACAATGAGCAGTTCTTC; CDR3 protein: CASRPNPRESSYNEQFF
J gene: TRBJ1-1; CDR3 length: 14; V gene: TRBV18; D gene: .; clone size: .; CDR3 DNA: TGTGCCAGCTCACTCGGGACACTGAACACTGAAGCTTTCTTT; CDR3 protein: CASSLGTLNTEAFF
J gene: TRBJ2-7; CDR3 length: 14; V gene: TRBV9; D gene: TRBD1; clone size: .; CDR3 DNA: TGTGCCAGCAGCGTGAGTGACAGGGGCACCGAGCAGTACTTC; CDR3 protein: CASSVSDRGTEQYF
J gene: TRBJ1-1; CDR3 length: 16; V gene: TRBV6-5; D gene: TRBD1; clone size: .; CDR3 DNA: TGTGCCAGCAGTTACTTAACCACAGGGGGTTACACTGAAGCTTTCTTT; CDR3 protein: CASSYLTTGGYTEAFF
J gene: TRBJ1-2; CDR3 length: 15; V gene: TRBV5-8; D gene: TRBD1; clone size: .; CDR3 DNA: TGTGCCAGCAGCTTTAGTACGAACAGGGGTTATGGCTACACCTTC; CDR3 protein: CASSFSTNRGYGYTF
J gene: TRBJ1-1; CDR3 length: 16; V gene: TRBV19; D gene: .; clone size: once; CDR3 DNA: TGTGCCAGTAGCTCGACAGGTACGTTTTTTAACACTGAAGCTTTCTTT; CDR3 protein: CASSSTGTFFNTEAFF
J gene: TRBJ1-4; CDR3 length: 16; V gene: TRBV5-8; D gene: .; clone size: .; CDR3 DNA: TGTGCCAGCAGCTTGGCCCGGGGGACAACTAATGAAAAACTGTTTTTT; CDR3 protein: CASSLARGTTNEKLFF
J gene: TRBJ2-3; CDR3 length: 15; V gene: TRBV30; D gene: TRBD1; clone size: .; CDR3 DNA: TGTGCCTGGGTAGAGACAGGGGTTGGAGGAGATACGCAGTATTTT; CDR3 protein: CAWVETGVGGDTQYF
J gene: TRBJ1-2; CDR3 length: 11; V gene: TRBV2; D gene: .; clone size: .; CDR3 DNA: TGTGCCAGCAGTGAGAGTTATGGCTACACCTTC; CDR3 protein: CASSESYGYTF
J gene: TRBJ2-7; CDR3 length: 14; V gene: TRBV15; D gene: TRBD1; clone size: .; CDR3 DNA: TGTGCCACCAGCTCGGACAGGGGAGCCTACGAGCAGTACTTC; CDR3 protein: CATSSDRGAYEQYF
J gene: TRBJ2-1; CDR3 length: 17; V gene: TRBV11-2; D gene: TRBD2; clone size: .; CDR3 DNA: TGTGCCAGCAGCCCGGGAGGGTCGATAGCGGGGGGGAATGAGCAGTTCTTC; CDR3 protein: CASSPGGSIAGGNEQFF
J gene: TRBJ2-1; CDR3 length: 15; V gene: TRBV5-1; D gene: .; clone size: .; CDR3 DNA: TGCGCCAGCAAAGTAACCGGGACTCGTCACAATGAGCAGTTCTTC; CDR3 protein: CASKVTGTRHNEQFF
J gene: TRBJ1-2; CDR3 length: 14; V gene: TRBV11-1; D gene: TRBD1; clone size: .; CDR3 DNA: TGTGCCAGCAGCCCCGGACAGGGGATCTCCGGCTACACCTTC; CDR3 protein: CASSPGQGISGYTF
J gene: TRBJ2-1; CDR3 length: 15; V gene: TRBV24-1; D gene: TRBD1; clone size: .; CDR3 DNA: TGTGCCACCAGTGATCCGACAGGGGTGATGAATGAGCAGTTCTTC; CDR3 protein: CATSDPTGVMNEQFF
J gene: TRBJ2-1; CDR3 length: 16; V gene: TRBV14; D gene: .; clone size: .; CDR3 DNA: TGTGCCAGCAGCCAAGATTCAGGGTACCTTTACAATGAGCAGTTCTTC; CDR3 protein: CASSQDSGYLYNEQFF
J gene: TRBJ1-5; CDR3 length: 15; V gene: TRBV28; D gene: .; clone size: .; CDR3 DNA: TGTGCCAGCAGTTTAACCAGGGCTGATAATCAGCCCCAGCATTTT; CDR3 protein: CASSLTRADNQPQHF
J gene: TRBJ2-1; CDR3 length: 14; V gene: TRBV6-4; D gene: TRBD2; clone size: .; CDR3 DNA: TGTGCCAGCAGTGACTCGGGGGAGGGTCATGAGCAGTTCTTC; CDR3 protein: CASSDSGEGHEQFF
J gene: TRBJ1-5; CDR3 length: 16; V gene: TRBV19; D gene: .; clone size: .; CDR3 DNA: TGTGCCAGTAGGAGACTCCACGGGGGTATCAATCAGCCCCAGCATTTT; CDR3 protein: CASRRLHGGINQPQHF
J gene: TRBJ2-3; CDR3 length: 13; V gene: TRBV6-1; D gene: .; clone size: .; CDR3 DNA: TGTGCCAGCAGTGAACTCAGGAGGAATACGCAGTATTTT; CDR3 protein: CASSELRRNTQYF
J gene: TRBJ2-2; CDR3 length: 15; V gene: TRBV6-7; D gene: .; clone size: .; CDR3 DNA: TGTGCCAGCAGCCCCCCGGAGCTGAACACCGGGGAGCTGTTTTTT; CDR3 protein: CASSPPELNTGELFF